A selection of T cell receptor beta chains follows, all from one sample in a study of blood T cell repertoires in COVID-19. Profiling relied on immunoSEQ multiplex PCR, and the TCRdb table lists in-frame clones only, not all of them. The sample yields around 130,000 clones, roughly nine tenths seen once. Sequenced material: peripheral blood. These receptors were collected from a man aged 70-80 years with active or convalescent COVID-19. Each CDR3 is given with its conserved first and last residue. The D gene is left open where the match is weak. Where a row states a size, it is once, few, many or the class of an expanded clone; other rows omit it.

>TRBJ2-1|NA|TRBV6-2/TRBV6-3|NA
TGTGCCAGCAGTTTACAAGTAAGCGTGTACAATGAGCAGTTCTTC
CASSLQVSVYNEQFF
>TRBJ1-5|NA|TRBV28|NA
TGTGCCAGCAGTCCCGTTCCCAGTAGCAATCAGCCCCAGCATTTT
CASSPVPSSNQPQHF
>TRBJ2-2|NA|TRBV5-1|NA
TGCGCCAGCAGCTTCCTTAGGGACGGGGGCACCGGGGAGCTGTTTTTT
CASSFLRDGGTGELFF
>TRBJ1-4|NA|TRBV11-2|NA
TGTGCCAGCAGCTCGGGGGGCCATAATGAAAAACTGTTTTTT
CASSSGGHNEKLFF
>TRBJ2-5|NA|TRBV4-1|once
TGCGCCAGCAGCCAAGATTATTTGGGCTACCAAGAGACCCAGTACTTC
CASSQDYLGYQETQYF
>TRBJ2-2|NA|TRBV5-3|NA
TGTGCCAGAAGAAAAGGAGGGCTCCCAACCGGGGAGCTGTTTTTT
CARRKGGLPTGELFF
>TRBJ2-5|TRBD1|TRBV5-6|NA
TGTGCCAGCAGCTCATCCGGGACAGGGGTACGAGAGACCCAGTACTTC
CASSSSGTGVRETQYF
>TRBJ1-1|TRBD1|TRBV4-1|NA
TGCGCCAGCAGCCACGGACAGGGCAGGACTGAAGCTTTCTTT
CASSHGQGRTEAFF
>TRBJ2-1|TRBD2|TRBV7-2|NA
TGTGCCAGCAGCTTTTACTCTAGCGGGAGGACTGAGCAGTTCTTC
CASSFYSSGRTEQFF
>TRBJ2-6|TRBD2|TRBV11-3|once
TGTGCCAGCAGCCCGGGACTAGCGGGAGGGCACGGGGCCAACGTCCTGACTTTC
CASSPGLAGGHGANVLTF
>TRBJ1-2|NA|TRBV3-1/TRBV3-2|NA
TGTGCCAGCAGCCCCGGGATTAACTATGGCTACACCTTC
CASSPGINYGYTF
>TRBJ2-5|NA|TRBV5-8|NA
TGTGCCAGCAGCTTTGGACAGTTTCAAGAGACCCAGTACTTC
CASSFGQFQETQYF
>TRBJ1-1|NA|TRBV30|NA
TGTGCCTGGAGTGTACTATCTCCTGAAGCTTTCTTT
CAWSVLSPEAFF
>TRBJ2-1|TRBD2|TRBV11-2|NA
TGTGCCAGCAGCTTAGGGTTGTTAGCGGGAGCGCTTGAGCAGTTCTTC
CASSLGLLAGALEQFF
>TRBJ1-2|TRBD1|TRBV3-1/TRBV3-2|NA
TGTGCCAGCGGGGGACAGGGAGATGGCTACACCTTC
CASGGQGDGYTF
>TRBJ1-2|TRBD1|TRBV2|NA
TGTGCCAGCAGTGAGGGACAGGAGAAGTCGGGCTATGGCTACACCTTC
CASSEGQEKSGYGYTF
>TRBJ2-7|TRBD1|TRBV7-9|NA
TGTGCCAGTCAACAGACAGGGGCTAGCTCCTACGAGCAGTACTTC
CASQQTGASSYEQYF
>TRBJ2-1|NA|TRBV28|NA
TGTGCCAGCAGAGATCTTATAGCGGAGTTGGGCCACAATGAGCAGTTCTTC
CASRDLIAELGHNEQFF
>TRBJ1-5|TRBD1|TRBV28|NA
TGTGCCAGCAGTTGGGGGACAGGGCTCGGGAATCAGCCCCAGCATTTT
CASSWGTGLGNQPQHF
>TRBJ2-5|NA|TRBV9|NA
TGTGCCAGCAGCGGAAGGGGTGGAGAGACCCAGTACTTC
CASSGRGGETQYF
>TRBJ1-1|NA|TRBV28|NA
TGTGCCAGCAGTTGGGACACGAACACTGAAGCTTTCTTT
CASSWDTNTEAFF
>TRBJ2-7|TRBD2|TRBV10-2|few
TGCGCCAGCCGACTAGCGGGAGGCTCCTACGAGCAGTACTTC
CASRLAGGSYEQYF
>TRBJ2-5|NA|TRBV7-2|NA
TGTGCCAGCAGCCTTGGACTTTGGCCGGAGACCCAGTACTTC
CASSLGLWPETQYF
>TRBJ2-7|TRBD1|TRBV5-6|NA
TGTGCCAGCACAGGGGGCGCGGGGTACGAGCAGTACTTC
CASTGGAGYEQYF
>TRBJ2-3|TRBD1|TRBV5-1|NA
TGCGCCAGCAGGACAGGGGGCGGTAGCACAGATACGCAGTATTTT
CASRTGGGSTDTQYF
>TRBJ2-1|NA|TRBV21-1|once
TGTGCCAGCAGCAAATGGGGGGATCTCCCGTACAATGAGCAGTTCTTC
CASSKWGDLPYNEQFF
>TRBJ2-7|TRBD2|TRBV19|NA
TGTGCCAGTAGTAAACCATCGGGACTAGGAAACTACGAGCAGTACTTC
CASSKPSGLGNYEQYF
>TRBJ1-2|NA|TRBV5-8|NA
TGTGCCAGCAGCCCCGGCGGGACCAACTATGGCTACACCTTC
CASSPGGTNYGYTF
>TRBJ1-6|NA|TRBV3-1/TRBV3-2|NA
TGTGCCAGCAGCCAAGGAGCGGGGACATTTGGTTCACCCCTCCACTTT
CASSQGAGTFGSPLHF
>TRBJ2-3|NA|TRBV5-1|NA
TGCGCCAGCAGCTTCCCCGCAGATACGCAGTATTTT
CASSFPADTQYF
>TRBJ1-6|TRBD1|TRBV28|once
TGTGCCAGCAGTTATAGAGGGGGCGTTTTATCACCCCTCCACTTT
CASSYRGGVLSPLHF
>TRBJ2-3|TRBD1|TRBV7-2|NA
TGTGCCAGCAGCGCCCGAACAGGGGCATCCACAGATACGCAGTATTTT
CASSARTGASTDTQYF
>TRBJ2-2|NA|TRBV19|NA
TGTGCCAGTAGTCGGGGAGAGAAAACGAACACCGGGGAGCTGTTTTTT
CASSRGEKTNTGELFF
>TRBJ2-7|TRBD1|TRBV30|few
TGTGCCTGGAGAGGGACAGGGGCAAGGTACGAGCAGTACTTC
CAWRGTGARYEQYF
>TRBJ1-5|NA|TRBV2|NA
TGTGCCAGCAGTCAGGGTAGGCAGCCCCAGCATTTT
CASSQGRQPQHF
>TRBJ2-1|TRBD2|TRBV19|NA
TGTGCCAGTAGTATAGGCCTAGCGGGTTACAATGAGCAGTTCTTC
CASSIGLAGYNEQFF
>TRBJ2-7|TRBD1|TRBV15|NA
TGTGCCACCAGCAGCCCGGGACAGGGGATCTACGAGCAGTACTTC
CATSSPGQGIYEQYF
>TRBJ1-1|NA|TRBV18|NA
TGTGCCAGCTCACGGTGGGGGGGGAGCACTGAAGCTTTCTTT
CASSRWGGSTEAFF
>TRBJ2-3|TRBD2|TRBV30|NA
TGTGCCTGGAGGAAACTAGCGGGAGACACAGATACGCAGTATTTT
CAWRKLAGDTDTQYF
>TRBJ1-5|TRBD1|TRBV19|NA
TGTGCCAGTAGCCATAGATGGGACAGGGGTGGCAATCAGCCCCAGCATTTT
CASSHRWDRGGNQPQHF
>TRBJ2-5|TRBD2|TRBV19|NA
TGTGCCAGTAGTTCCATGACTAGCGGGAGTGGACAAGAGACCCAGTACTTC
CASSSMTSGSGQETQYF
>TRBJ2-2|NA|TRBV4-1|NA
TGCGCCAGCAGCCGGACGGACAATGCGAACACCGGGGAGCTGTTTTTT
CASSRTDNANTGELFF
>TRBJ2-3|NA|TRBV24-1|NA
TGTGCCACCAGTGAGAGACTAGTAGTTGATACGCAGTATTTT
CATSERLVVDTQYF
>TRBJ1-2|NA|TRBV27|NA
TGTGCCAGCAGTTTCGCGACGGCCGCAGGGGTCACCTATGGCTACACCTTC
CASSFATAAGVTYGYTF
>TRBJ1-5|NA|TRBV19|NA
TGTGCCAGTAGTATAAGCGGGCAGGTCGACAATCAGCCCCAGCATTTT
CASSISGQVDNQPQHF
>TRBJ1-6|TRBD1|TRBV28|NA
TGTGCCAGCAGACCTGCAGGGGGCTCAGATTCACCCCTCCACTTT
CASRPAGGSDSPLHF
>TRBJ1-2|NA|TRBV6-5|NA
TGTGCCAGCAGGGCAGGAGCGGTGATTCGGCGTGGCTACACCTTC
CASRAGAVIRRGYTF
>TRBJ2-3|TRBD2|TRBV7-9|NA
TGTGCCAGCACCCCAGCGGGAGACGTCACAGATACGCAGTATTTT
CASTPAGDVTDTQYF
>TRBJ2-1|NA|TRBV6-1|NA
TGTGCCAGCAGTTCAGGGTTTCCGGGTGAGCAGTTCTTC
CASSSGFPGEQFF
>TRBJ2-1|TRBD2|TRBV10-3|NA
TGTGCCATCAGAGGGGGACTAGCGGGAGTCGATGAGCAGTTCTTC
CAIRGGLAGVDEQFF
>TRBJ2-2|TRBD2|TRBV28|NA
TGTGCCAGCAGTTTCGTCATCAGGACTAGCGGGGTTAACACCGGGGAGCTGTTTTTT
CASSFVIRTSGVNTGELFF
>TRBJ1-1|NA|TRBV18|NA
TGTGCCAGCTCACCGGGAGGGGGGAACACTGAAGCTTTCTTT
CASSPGGGNTEAFF
>TRBJ1-1|NA|TRBV6-5|NA
TGTGCCACCCACCGCTTCGGAGACACTGAAGCTTTCTTT
CATHRFGDTEAFF
>TRBJ2-1|TRBD2|TRBV24-1|NA
TGTGCCACAGGTGCAGGGACTAGCGGTTCCAATGAGCAGTTCTTC
CATGAGTSGSNEQFF
>TRBJ2-7|NA|TRBV7-3|NA
TGTGCCAGCAGCTTAAGTCCGGGAGTAGCCTACGAGCAGTACTTC
CASSLSPGVAYEQYF
>TRBJ2-1|TRBD2|TRBV6-1|NA
TGTGCCAGCAGTGAACAGGGACTAGCGGAGTACAATGAGCAGTTCTTC
CASSEQGLAEYNEQFF
>TRBJ1-1|NA|TRBV18|NA
TGTGCCAGCTCACCGATAGCGGGGGCGGCCACTGAAGCTTTCTTT
CASSPIAGAATEAFF
>TRBJ2-1|NA|TRBV5-1|NA
TGCGCCAGCAGCATCGGGGGTAGGTTCAATGAGCAGTTCTTC
CASSIGGRFNEQFF
>TRBJ2-3|TRBD1|TRBV7-9|NA
TGTGCCAGCAGTTCCCAGGACAGGGGGCTGGGAGATACGCAGTATTTT
CASSSQDRGLGDTQYF
>TRBJ2-7|TRBD1|TRBV18|NA
TGTGCCAGCTCACCCGGGACAGATCCCTACGAGCAGTACTTC
CASSPGTDPYEQYF